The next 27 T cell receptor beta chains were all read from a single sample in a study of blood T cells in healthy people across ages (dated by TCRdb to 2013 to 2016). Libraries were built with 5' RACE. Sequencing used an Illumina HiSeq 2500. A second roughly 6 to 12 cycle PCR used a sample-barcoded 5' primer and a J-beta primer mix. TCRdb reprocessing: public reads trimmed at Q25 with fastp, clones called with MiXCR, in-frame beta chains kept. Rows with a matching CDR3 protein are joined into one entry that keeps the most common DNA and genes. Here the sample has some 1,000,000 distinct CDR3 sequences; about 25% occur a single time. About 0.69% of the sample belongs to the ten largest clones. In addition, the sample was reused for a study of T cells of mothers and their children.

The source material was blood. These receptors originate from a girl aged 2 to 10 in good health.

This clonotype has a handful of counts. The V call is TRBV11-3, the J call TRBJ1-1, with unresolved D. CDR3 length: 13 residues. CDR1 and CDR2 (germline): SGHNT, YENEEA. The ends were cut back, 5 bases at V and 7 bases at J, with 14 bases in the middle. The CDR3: CASSPPERGEAFF. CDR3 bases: TGTGCCAGCAGCCCCCCTGAGCGGGGTGAAGCTTTCTTT. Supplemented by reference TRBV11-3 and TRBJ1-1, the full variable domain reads EAGVVQSPRYKIIEKKQPVAFWCNPISGHNTLYWYLQNLGQGPELLIRYENEEAVDDSQLPKDRFSAERLKGVDSTLKIQPAELGDSAVYLCASSPPERGEAFFGQGTRLTVV.

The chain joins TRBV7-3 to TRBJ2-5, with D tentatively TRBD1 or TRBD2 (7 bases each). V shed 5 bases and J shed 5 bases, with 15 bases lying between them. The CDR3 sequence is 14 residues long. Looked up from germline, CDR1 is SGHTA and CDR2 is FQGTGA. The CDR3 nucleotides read TGTGCCAGCAGCGCAAACAGGGGAGGGGAGACCCAGTACTTC. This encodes CASSANRGGETQYF.

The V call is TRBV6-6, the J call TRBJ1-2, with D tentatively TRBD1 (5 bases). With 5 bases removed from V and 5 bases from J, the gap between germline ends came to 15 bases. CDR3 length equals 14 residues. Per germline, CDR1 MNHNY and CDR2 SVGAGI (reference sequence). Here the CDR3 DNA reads TGTGCCAGCAGTCTATTATGGGGCGAATATGGCTACACCTTC. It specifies CASSLLWGEYGYTF.

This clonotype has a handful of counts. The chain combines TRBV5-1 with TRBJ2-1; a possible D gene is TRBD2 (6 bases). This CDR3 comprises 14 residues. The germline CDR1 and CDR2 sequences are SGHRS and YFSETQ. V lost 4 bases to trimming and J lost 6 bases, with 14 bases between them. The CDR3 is CASSAGPPSNEQFF. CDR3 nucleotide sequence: TGCGCCAGCAGCGCGGGACCCCCAAGCAATGAGCAGTTCTTC.

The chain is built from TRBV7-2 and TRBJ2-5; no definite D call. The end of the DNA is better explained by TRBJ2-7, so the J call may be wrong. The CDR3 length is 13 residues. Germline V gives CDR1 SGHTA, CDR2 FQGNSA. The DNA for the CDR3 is TGTGCCAGCAGCTTCGCCTCACATTACGAGCAGTACTTC. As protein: CASSFASHYEQYF.

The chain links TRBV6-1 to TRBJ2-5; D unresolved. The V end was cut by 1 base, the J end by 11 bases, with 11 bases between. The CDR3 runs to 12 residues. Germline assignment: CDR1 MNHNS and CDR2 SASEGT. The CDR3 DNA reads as TGTGCCAGCAGTGAAGTAGGGCCCCGTCAGTACTTC. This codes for CASSEVGPRQYF.

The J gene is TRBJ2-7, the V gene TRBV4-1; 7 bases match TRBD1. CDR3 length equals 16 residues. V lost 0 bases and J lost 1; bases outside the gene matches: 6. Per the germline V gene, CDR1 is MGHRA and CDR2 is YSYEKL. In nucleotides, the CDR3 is TGCGCCAGCAGCCAAGATAGGAGCAGGGGGTCCTACGAGCAGTACTTC. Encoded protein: CASSQDRSRGSYEQYF.

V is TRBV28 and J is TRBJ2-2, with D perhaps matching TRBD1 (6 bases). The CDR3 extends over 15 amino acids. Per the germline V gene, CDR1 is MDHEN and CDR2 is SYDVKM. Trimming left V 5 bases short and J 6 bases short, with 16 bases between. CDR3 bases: TGTGCCAGCAGTCGTAGGGGGAGTCTGGCCGGGGAGCTGTTTTTT. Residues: CASSRRGSLAGELFF. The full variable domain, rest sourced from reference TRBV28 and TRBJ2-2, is DVKVTQSSRYLVKRTGEKVFLECVQDMDHENMFWYRQDPGLGLRLIYFSYDVKMKEKGDIPEGYSVSREKKERFSLILESASTNQTSMYLCASSRRGSLAGELFFGEGSRLTVL.

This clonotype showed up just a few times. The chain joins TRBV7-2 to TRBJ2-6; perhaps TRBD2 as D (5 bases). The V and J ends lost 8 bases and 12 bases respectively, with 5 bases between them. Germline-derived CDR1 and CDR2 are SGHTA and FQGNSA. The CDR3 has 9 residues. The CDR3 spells CASGSVLTF. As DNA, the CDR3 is TGTGCCAGCGGGAGCGTCCTGACTTTC.

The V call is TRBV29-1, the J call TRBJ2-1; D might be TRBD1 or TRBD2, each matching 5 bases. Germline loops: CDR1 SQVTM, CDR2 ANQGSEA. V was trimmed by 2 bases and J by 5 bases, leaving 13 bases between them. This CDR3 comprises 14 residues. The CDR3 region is CSVEIRDGDNEQFF. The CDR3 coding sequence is TGCAGCGTTGAAATCCGGGACGGCGACAATGAGCAGTTCTTC.

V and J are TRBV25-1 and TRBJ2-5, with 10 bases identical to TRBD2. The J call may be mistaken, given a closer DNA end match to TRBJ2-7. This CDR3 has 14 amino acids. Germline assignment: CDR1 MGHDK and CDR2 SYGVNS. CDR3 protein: CASSESSGRHEQYF. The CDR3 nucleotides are TGTGCCAGCAGTGAATCTAGCGGGAGACACGAGCAGTACTTC.

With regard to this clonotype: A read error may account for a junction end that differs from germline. CDR3 nucleotides: TGCAGCCTTGAACTCCACGGGGCCGAAGAGACCCAGTACTTC. This translates into CSLELHGAEETQYF. This chain joins TRBV29-1 and TRBJ2-5; the D gene could be TRBD1 or TRBD2 (5 bases each). Germline V gene lookup returns CDR1 SQVTM and CDR2 ANQGSEA. The CDR3 extends over 14 amino acids.

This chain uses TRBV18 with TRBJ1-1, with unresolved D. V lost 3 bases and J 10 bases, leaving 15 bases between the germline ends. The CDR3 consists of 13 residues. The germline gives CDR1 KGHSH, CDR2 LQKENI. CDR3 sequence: CASSPDQGRSAFF. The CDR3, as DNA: TGTGCCAGCTCACCTGACCAAGGGCGGTCAGCTTTCTTT.

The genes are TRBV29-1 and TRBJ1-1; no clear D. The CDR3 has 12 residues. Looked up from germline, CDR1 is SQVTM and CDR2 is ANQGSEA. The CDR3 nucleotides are TGCAGTGTGGTCGGCTACAACACTGAAGCTTTCTTT. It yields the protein CSVVGYNTEAFF.

CDR3 coding DNA: TGTGCTAGTGGTTTGGTATTGGAACACGGACTAGCGGGAGCCTCCTACGAGCAGTACTTC. It yields the protein CASGLVLEHGLAGASYEQYF. The V and J genes are TRBV12-5 and TRBJ2-7, with 13 bases fitting TRBD2. The V gene's germline CDR1 is LGHNT and CDR2 FRNRAP. The CDR3 has 20 residues. Unmatched junction bases numbered 11, after V lost 0 bases and J lost 0 bases. The full variable domain, in which reference TRBV12-5 and TRBJ2-7 provide the parts outside the CDR3, is DARVTQTPRHKVTEMGQEVTMRCQPILGHNTVFWYRQTMMQGLELLAYFRNRAPLDDSGMPKDRFSAEMPDATLATLKIQPSEPRDSAVYFCASGLVLEHGLAGASYEQYFGPGTRLTVT.

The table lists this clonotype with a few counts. The CDR3 sequence is CASSLFLGAAWGYTF. CDR3 sequence (DNA): TGTGCCAGCAGTTTATTTTTAGGGGCGGCCTGGGGCTACACCTTC. This rearrangement joins TRBV28 to TRBJ1-2; a possible D gene is TRBD1 (5 bases). V was clipped by 1 base and J by 8 bases, with 17 bases between them. The CDR3 is 15 residues long. The germline gives CDR1 MDHEN, CDR2 SYDVKM.

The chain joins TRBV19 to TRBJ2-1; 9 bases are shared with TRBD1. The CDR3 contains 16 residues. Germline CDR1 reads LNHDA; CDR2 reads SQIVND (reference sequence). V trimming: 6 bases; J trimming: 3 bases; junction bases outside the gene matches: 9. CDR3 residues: CASSPSRDRDYNEQFF. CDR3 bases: TGTGCCAGTAGCCCATCCCGGGACAGGGACTACAATGAGCAGTTCTTC.

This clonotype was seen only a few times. This chain's CDR3 is CASSLSGTEGFGYTF. The CDR3, as DNA: TGTGCCAGCAGTTTAAGCGGGACAGAGGGGTTTGGCTACACCTTC. V is TRBV7-2 and J is TRBJ1-2, with 7 positions matching TRBD1. There are 15 residues in the CDR3. Trimming removed 6 bases from V and 7 bases from J; junction bases left unmatched: 14. The germline CDR1 and CDR2 sequences are SGHTA and FQGNSA.

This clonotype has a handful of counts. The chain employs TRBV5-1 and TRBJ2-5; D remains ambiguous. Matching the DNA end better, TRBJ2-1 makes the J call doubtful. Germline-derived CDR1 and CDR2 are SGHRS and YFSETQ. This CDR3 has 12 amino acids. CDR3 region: CASSLEPLQQFF. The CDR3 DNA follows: TGCGCCAGCAGCTTGGAGCCCCTGCAGCAGTTCTTC.

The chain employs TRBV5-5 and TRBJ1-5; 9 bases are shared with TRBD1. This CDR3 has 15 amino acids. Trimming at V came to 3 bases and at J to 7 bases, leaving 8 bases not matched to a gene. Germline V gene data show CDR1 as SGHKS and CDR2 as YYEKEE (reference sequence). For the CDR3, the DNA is TGTGCCAGCAGCTCGTCCGGGACAGGGAAGCAGCCCCAGCATTTT. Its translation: CASSSSGTGKQPQHF.

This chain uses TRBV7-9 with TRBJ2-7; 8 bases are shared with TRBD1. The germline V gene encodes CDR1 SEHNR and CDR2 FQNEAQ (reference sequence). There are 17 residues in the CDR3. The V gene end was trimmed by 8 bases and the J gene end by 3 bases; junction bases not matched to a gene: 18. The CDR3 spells CASGRWDRRSWVYEQYF. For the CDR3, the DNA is TGTGCCAGCGGCAGGTGGGACAGGAGGTCTTGGGTCTACGAGCAGTACTTC.

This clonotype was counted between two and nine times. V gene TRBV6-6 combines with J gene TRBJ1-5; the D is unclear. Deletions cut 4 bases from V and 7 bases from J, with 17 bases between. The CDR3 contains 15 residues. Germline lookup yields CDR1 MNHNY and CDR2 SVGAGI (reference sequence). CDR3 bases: TGTGCCAGCAGTTCGCGGGAAACCCAAATCCAGCCCCAGCATTTT. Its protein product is CASSSRETQIQPQHF.

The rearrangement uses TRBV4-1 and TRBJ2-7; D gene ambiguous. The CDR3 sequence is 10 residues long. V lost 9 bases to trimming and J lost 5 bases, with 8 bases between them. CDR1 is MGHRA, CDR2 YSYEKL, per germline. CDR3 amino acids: CARERHEQYF. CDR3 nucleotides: TGCGCCAGGGAACGCCACGAGCAGTACTTC.

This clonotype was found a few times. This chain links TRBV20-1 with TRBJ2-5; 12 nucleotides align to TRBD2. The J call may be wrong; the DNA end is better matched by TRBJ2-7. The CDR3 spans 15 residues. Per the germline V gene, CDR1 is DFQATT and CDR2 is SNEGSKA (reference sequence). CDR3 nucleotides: TGCAGTGCTAGGTTTCGACTAGCGGGAGATCACGAGCAGTACTTC. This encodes CSARFRLAGDHEQYF.

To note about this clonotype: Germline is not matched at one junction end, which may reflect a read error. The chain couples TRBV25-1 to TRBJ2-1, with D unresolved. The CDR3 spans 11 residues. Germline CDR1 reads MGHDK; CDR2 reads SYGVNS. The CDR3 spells CASVFGNEQFF. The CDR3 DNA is TGTGCCAGCGTGTTCGGCAATGAGCAATTCTTC. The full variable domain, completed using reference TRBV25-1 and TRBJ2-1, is EADIYQTPRYLVIGTGKKITLECSQTMGHDKMYWYQQDPGMELHLIHYSYGVNSTEKGDLSSESTVSRIRTEHFPLTLESARPSHTSQYLCASVFGNEQFFGPGTRLTVL.

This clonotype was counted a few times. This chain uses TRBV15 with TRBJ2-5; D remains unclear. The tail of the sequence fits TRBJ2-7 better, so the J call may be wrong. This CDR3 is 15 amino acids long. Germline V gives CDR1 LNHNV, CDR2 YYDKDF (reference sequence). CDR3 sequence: CATSRVVHSLNEQYF. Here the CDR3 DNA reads TGTGCCACCAGCAGAGTCGTTCACAGCTTGAACGAGCAGTACTTC.

The CDR3 protein is CASSFFGTGGGETQYF. CDR3 bases: TGCGCCAGCAGCTTTTTCGGGACAGGGGGAGGAGAGACCCAGTACTTC. V and J are TRBV5-1 and TRBJ2-5; 11 bases match TRBD1. Trimming at V came to 2 bases and at J to 4 bases, leaving 7 bases not matched to a gene. Germline CDR1 is SGHRS and CDR2 is YFSETQ. The CDR3 consists of 16 residues.